The 15 T cell receptor beta chains below come from one sample, sequenced in a study of brain T cells in children with intractable seizures. The time point here: blood from clinic visit 5 months post-surgery; TSC patient then seizure free. Some clones are missing from TCRdb's copy, which holds only in-frame ones; the method was immunoSEQ multiplex PCR. The table includes about 340,000 clones, 93% detected once. This material consisted of peripheral blood, taken about 5 months after surgery. Receptors were obtained from a boy less than two years old with tuberous sclerosis and intractable seizures.

J is TRBJ1-1 and V is TRBV24-1, with D hard to call. The CDR3 spans 12 residues. Germline V gene lookup returns CDR1 KGHDR and CDR2 SFDVKD. Trimming took 9 bases from V and 0 from J, leaving 7 bases between them. The CDR3 coding sequence is TGTGCCACCGCAGGCTTGAACACTGAAGCTTTCTTT. This sequence encodes CATAGLNTEAFF.

This clone appeared a single time. The same CDR3 is also encoded by other DNA sequences in this sample. This rearrangement joins TRBV29-1 to TRBJ1-5; 7 bases agree with TRBD1. V shed 4 bases, J shed 4 bases, and the junction held 4 bases outside the gene matches. CDR1 and CDR2 (germline): SQVTM, ANQGSEA. The CDR3 is made up of 13 amino acids. In DNA, the CDR3 is TGCAGCGTTGGAGGGGGCGGAAATCAGCCCCAGCATTTT. This sequence encodes CSVGGGGNQPQHF.

The gene calls are TRBV13 and TRBJ2-1, with TRBD2 identical over 7 bases. The germline V gene has CDR1 PRHDT and CDR2 FYEKMQ (reference sequence). V trimming: 2 bases; J trimming: 3 bases; junction bases outside the gene matches: 10. The CDR3 is 17 residues long. The CDR3 spells CASSLPSRGRDYNEQFF. CDR3 DNA: TGTGCCAGCAGCTTACCCTCACGGGGGAGGGACTACAATGAGCAGTTCTTC.

CDR3 sequence reads: CASSQDTGLAGVGDTQYF. The DNA for the CDR3 is TGTGCCAGCAGCCAAGACACCGGACTAGCGGGGGTGGGGGATACGCAGTATTTT. The genes are TRBV3-1 (or the pseudogene TRBV3-2) and TRBJ2-3; the match to TRBD2 covers 13 bases. V was clipped by 0 bases and J by 6 bases; unmatched bases: 9. Germline loops: CDR1 LGHDT, CDR2 YNNKEL (reference sequence). The CDR3 covers 18 residues.

The rearrangement joins TRBV13 to TRBJ2-5; TRBD1 aligns across 7 bases. The CDR3 extends over 14 amino acids. Per germline, CDR1 PRHDT and CDR2 FYEKMQ (reference sequence). Trimming at V came to 5 bases and at J to 5 bases, leaving 8 bases not matched to a gene. The CDR3 DNA sequence: TGTGCCAGCAGCCCAACGACGACAGGGGAGACCCAGTACTTC. This gives the protein CASSPTTTGETQYF.

The V gene is TRBV19, the J gene TRBJ1-1; 12 bases align to TRBD1. Germline CDR1 reads LNHDA; CDR2 reads SQIVND (reference sequence). The trim removed 5 bases at V and 5 bases at J, leaving 6 bases unmatched. This CDR3 has 15 amino acids. This chain's CDR3 is CASSPGTGGPTEAFF. The CDR3 coding sequence is TGTGCCAGTAGTCCCGGGACAGGGGGCCCAACTGAAGCTTTCTTT.

CDR3 amino acids: CATSEGARAAYSNQPQHF. The CDR3 region has the DNA TGTGCCACCAGTGAAGGGGCTAGGGCGGCTTATAGCAATCAGCCCCAGCATTTT. This sequence joins TRBV24-1 and TRBJ1-5; D is possibly TRBD1 (5 bases). CDR3 length: 18 amino acids. V was pared by 4 bases and J by 0 bases, with 18 bases between. The germline gives CDR1 KGHDR, CDR2 SFDVKD.

The chain combines TRBV7-9 with TRBJ1-6, with 10 bases aligning to TRBD1. This CDR3 has 18 residues. The J segment lost 9 bases and the V segment lost 5 bases, leaving 16 bases of the junction unmatched. Germline-derived CDR1 and CDR2 are SEHNR and FQNEAQ (reference sequence). The CDR3 bases are TGTGCCAGCAGCGCCGGGACAGGGGATTCCTCGGTTACTTCACCCCTCCACTTT. The encoded protein is CASSAGTGDSSVTSPLHF. Full variable domain (rest looked up from reference TRBV7-9 and TRBJ1-6): DTGVSQNPRHKITKRGQNVTFRCDPISEHNRLYWYRQTLGQGPEFLTYFQNEAQLEKSRLLSDRFSAERPKGSFSTLEIQRTEQGDSAMYLCASSAGTGDSSVTSPLHFGNGTRLTVT.

V gene TRBV10-2 combines with J gene TRBJ2-3; 15 nucleotides match TRBD2. The CDR3 sequence is 17 residues long. CDR1 is WSHSY and CDR2 is SAAADI in the germline V gene. Trimming removed 1 base from V and 4 bases from J; junction bases left unmatched: 3. The CDR3 protein is CASSEWRTSGGADTQYF. CDR3 DNA: TGCGCCAGCAGTGAGTGGCGGACTAGCGGGGGGGCAGATACGCAGTATTTT.

The chain links TRBV7-6 to TRBJ1-5, with no clear D. CDR1 is SGHVS, CDR2 FNYEAQ, per germline. V lost 5 bases, J lost 6 bases, and 14 bases lay in between. The CDR3 loop spans 14 amino acids. CDR3 sequence: CASSPSGSGQPQHF. CDR3 in DNA: TGTGCCAGCAGCCCCTCGGGAAGCGGTCAGCCCCAGCATTTT.

This chain connects TRBV7-6 to TRBJ1-1; D is unresolved. The CDR3 runs 13 residues. Germline V gene lookup returns CDR1 SGHVS and CDR2 FNYEAQ. The ends were cut back, 5 bases at V and 7 bases at J, with 14 bases in the middle. CDR3: CASSVGGLGEAFF. The CDR3 DNA reads as TGTGCCAGCAGCGTAGGAGGGTTGGGTGAAGCTTTCTTT.

The V gene is TRBV5-1, the J gene TRBJ2-2; either TRBD1 or TRBD2 may fit D (6 bases each). The germline CDR1 and CDR2 sequences are SGHRS and YFSETQ. V lost 6 bases and J 0 bases, leaving 15 bases between the germline ends. The CDR3 extends over 16 amino acids. The CDR3 loop is CASNSQGTSNTGELFF. Here the CDR3 DNA reads TGCGCCAGCAATTCGCAGGGGACTTCGAACACCGGGGAGCTGTTTTTT.

This clone appeared once. The chain employs TRBV28 and TRBJ2-5; unclear D gene. The germline V gene encodes CDR1 MDHEN and CDR2 SYDVKM. This CDR3 is built from 14 residues. V was trimmed by 6 bases and J by 5 bases, leaving 16 bases between them. The CDR3 bases are TGTGCCAGCAGCCCACAACGAAGGGATGAGACCCAGTACTTC. Protein product: CASSPQRRDETQYF.

The chain carries TRBV24-1 and TRBJ2-3, with 8 nucleotides matching TRBD1. The J segment lost 7 bases and the V segment lost 12 bases, leaving 2 bases of the junction unmatched. Germline lookup yields CDR1 KGHDR and CDR2 SFDVKD. The CDR3 loop spans 10 amino acids. The CDR3 sequence is CAGQGYTQYF. CDR3 coding DNA: TGTGCCGGACAGGGTTATACGCAGTATTTT.

For this clone: Other DNA sequences of this sample code for an identical CDR3. The chain has TRBV18 and TRBJ2-2; possible D gene TRBD1, 6 bases. Germline lookup yields CDR1 KGHSH and CDR2 LQKENI. V shed 2 bases and J shed 5 bases, with 9 bases lying between them. The CDR3 is 14 residues long. CDR3: CASSPGGNTGELFF. CDR3 bases: TGTGCCAGCTCACCAGGGGGCAATACCGGGGAGCTGTTTTTT.